A selection of T cell receptor beta chains follows, all from one sample in a study of CXCR3-negative and CXCR3-positive naive CD8 T cells. Reprocessing the 5' RACE reads, TCRdb reports a single entry for every CDR3 protein and omits DNA. The sample totals about 150,000 distinct CDR3 sequences. Sequencing used naive CXCR3+ CD8+ T cells from blood. All receptors derive from a human donor in good health. Some clones in this sample may be carry-over from other donors' samples. CDR3s include the opening cysteine and the closing phenylalanine or tryptophan.

j_gene,v_gene,CDR3aa
TRBJ2-7,TRBV4-1,CASSQGSGRVFYEQYF
TRBJ2-7,TRBV9,CASSVGPAGGSNEQYF
TRBJ2-7,TRBV29-1,CSATLPGLAYEQYF
TRBJ2-7,TRBV12-3/TRBV12-4,CASSLAGNHYEQYF
TRBJ2-3,TRBV7-2,CASSLYLADTQYF
TRBJ2-1,TRBV7-3,CASSPRTAPGTYNEQFF
TRBJ2-7,TRBV7-6,CASSLATSREQYF
TRBJ2-5,TRBV29-1,CSVQLTWTSGMQETQYF
TRBJ2-1,TRBV7-3,CASSLGVAGTQNNEQFF
TRBJ2-7,TRBV13,CASGLERGTYEQYF
TRBJ2-7,TRBV5-1,CASSQPEGVSYEQYF
TRBJ1-1,TRBV19,CASGTGWAEAFF
TRBJ2-7,TRBV20-1,CSARPRGTYEQYF
TRBJ2-3,TRBV5-1,CACSQELGVVLNTQYF
TRBJ2-7,TRBV30,CAWRGVDGYEQYF
TRBJ2-2,TRBV11-2,CASSYTGELFF
TRBJ2-1,TRBV27,CASSSKTYYNEQFF
TRBJ2-2,TRBV20-1,CSARDRGWELFF
TRBJ2-7,TRBV7-6,CASSLSTGVSYEQYF
TRBJ2-7,TRBV28,CASSLRQGIDEQYF
TRBJ2-5,TRBV12-3/TRBV12-4,CASSPQGRRETQYF
TRBJ1-2,TRBV15,CATSRGREAYGYTF
TRBJ2-1,TRBV4-1,CASSQMGQGGEGNEQFF
TRBJ1-2,TRBV13,CASSLAARLDGYTF
TRBJ2-1,TRBV2,CASSEPSGPYNEQFF
TRBJ2-7,TRBV18,CASSPGQGGDEQYF
TRBJ2-5,TRBV5-6,CASSLGASGKETQYF
TRBJ2-2,TRBV11-2,CASSLGQAGGTGELFF
TRBJ2-1,TRBV5-1,CASSPVGSEQFF
TRBJ2-1,TRBV7-9,CASSFRETYNEQFF
TRBJ1-2,TRBV9,CASQAQGDYGYTF
TRBJ2-2,TRBV11-2,CASSLVVRLAGTNTGELFF
TRBJ2-1,TRBV20-1,CSATLLNSNEQFF
TRBJ2-3,TRBV27,CASSHGPSVDTQYF
TRBJ1-2,TRBV16,CASSQPGTGVRGYTF
TRBJ2-2,TRBV7-8,CASSPATTGELLF
TRBJ1-2,TRBV4-1,CASSQAGQAWYGYTF
TRBJ2-2,TRBV2,CASSDSAWTAPTGELFF
TRBJ1-5,TRBV12-3/TRBV12-4,CASSETGSNQPQHF
TRBJ2-2,TRBV5-1,CASSEMDRAYTGELFF
TRBJ2-1,TRBV2,CASKGVGSYNEQFF
TRBJ1-5,TRBV7-8,CASSPAGGNQPQHF
TRBJ2-1,TRBV3-1,CASSQVEGSRVDEQFF
TRBJ2-3,TRBV30,CAWSRTSGLTDTQYF
TRBJ2-5,TRBV7-8,CASSPKWGGHSQETQYF
TRBJ1-1,TRBV23-1,CASTITGGTEAFF
TRBJ2-3,TRBV7-6,CASSFLGPTDTQYF
TRBJ2-7,TRBV7-9,CASSPVDQYEQYF
TRBJ2-7,TRBV28,CASSAGLGGLYEQYF
TRBJ2-7,TRBV27,CASSATGAGYEQYF
TRBJ2-7,TRBV6-2/TRBV6-3,CASREAGAAYEQYF